This TCR beta chain was obtained from a study of TIL therapy for anti-PD-1-resistant metastatic lung cancer. This clone was found once. Time point given: pre-treatment sample, taken before nivolumab and TIL therapy. Trimming removed 0 bases at V and 2 bases at J, with 4 bases between. This CDR3 comprises 13 residues. Looked up from germline, CDR1 is SGHNT and CDR2 is YYREEE (reference sequence). Sequencing used immunoSEQ v3. Libraries were prepared by immunoSEQ multiplex PCR; TCRdb keeps only in-frame clonotypes and omits some of them. The sample records around 50,000 clones, around 79% being singletons.

The sequencing here drew on blood, taken at baseline. The receptor comes from a person between 25 and 79 years old with non-small cell lung cancer. The V and J genes are TRBV5-4 and TRBJ2-3; unclear D gene. The CDR3 bases are TGTGCCAGCAGCTTGGTCTACACAGATACGCAGTATTTT. Translating it yields CASSLVYTDTQYF.